This T cell receptor (beta chain) appears in the sequencing data of a study of post-analysis software for immune sequencing data. Study summary: Both relapsing-remitting and secondary progressive multiple sclerosis featured among the disease courses, as did progressive-relapsing multiple sclerosis.

As concerns this clonotype: Its cognate antigen is unknown.

Unique molecular identifiers tagged the TCR beta cDNA libraries. There were about 0.95 to 11 million T cells, and approximately 500,000 cDNA molecules came from them. TCRdb re-analysed the PCR reads in MiXCR, keeping a single row per CDR3 protein. The sample includes hundreds of thousands of distinct CDR3 sequences, roughly 40% of them seen just once. General observations from the study: The authors found that F measure strongly co-clustered same-batch samples. About five TRBV segments appeared more often in patients than in controls, and TRBV5-6, TRBV5-1 and TRBV20-1 were among these. Significantly decreased normalized Chao1 diversity was recorded for multiple sclerosis patients relative to controls.

CDR3 length: 14 residues. V lost 2 bases to trimming and J lost 5 bases, with 11 bases between them. Germline assignment: CDR1 SGDLS and CDR2 YYNGEE. Sequencing was carried out using blood. This chain uses TRBV9 with TRBJ2-1, with a possible D match to TRBD1 (7 bases). The sequence came from a girl under 18 with multiple sclerosis. The CDR3 DNA is TGTGCCAGCAGCGTGACAGGGAGGAACAATGAGCAGTTCTTC. Encoded protein: CASSVTGRNNEQFF.